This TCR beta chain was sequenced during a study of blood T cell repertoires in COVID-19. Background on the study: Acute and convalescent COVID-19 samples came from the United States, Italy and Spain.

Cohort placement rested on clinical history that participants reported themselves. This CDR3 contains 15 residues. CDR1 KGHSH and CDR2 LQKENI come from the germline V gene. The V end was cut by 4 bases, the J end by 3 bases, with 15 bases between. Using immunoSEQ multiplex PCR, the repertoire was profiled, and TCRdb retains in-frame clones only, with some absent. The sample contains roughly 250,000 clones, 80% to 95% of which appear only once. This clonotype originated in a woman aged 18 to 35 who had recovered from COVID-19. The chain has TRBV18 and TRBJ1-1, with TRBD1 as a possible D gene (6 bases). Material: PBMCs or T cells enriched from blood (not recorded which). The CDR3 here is CASSLRQDGHTEAFF. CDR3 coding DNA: TGTGCCAGCTCACTACGACAGGACGGGCACACTGAAGCTTTCTTT.